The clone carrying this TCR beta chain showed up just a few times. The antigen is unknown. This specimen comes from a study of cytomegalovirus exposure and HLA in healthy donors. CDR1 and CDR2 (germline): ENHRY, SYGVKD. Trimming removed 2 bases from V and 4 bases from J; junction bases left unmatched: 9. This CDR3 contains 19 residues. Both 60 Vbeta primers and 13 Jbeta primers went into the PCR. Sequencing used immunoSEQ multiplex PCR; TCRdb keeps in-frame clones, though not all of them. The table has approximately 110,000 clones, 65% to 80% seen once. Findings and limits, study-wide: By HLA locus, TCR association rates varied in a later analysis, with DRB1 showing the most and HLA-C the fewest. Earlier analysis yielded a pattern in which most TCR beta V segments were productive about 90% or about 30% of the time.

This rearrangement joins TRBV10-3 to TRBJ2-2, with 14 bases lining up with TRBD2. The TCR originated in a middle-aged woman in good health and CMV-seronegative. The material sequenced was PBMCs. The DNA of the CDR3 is TGTGCCATCAGTGAGCCTCCGGGACTAGCGGGAGTGGCCACCGGGGAGCTGTTTTTT. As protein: CAISEPPGLAGVATGELFF.